This entry concerns a single T cell receptor beta chain. Germline V lookup: CDR1 SGHDT, CDR2 YYEEEE. The V end lost 7 bases, the J end lost 10 bases, and 20 bases lay between the germline ends. The CDR3 consists of 13 residues. Primers: 60 Vbeta forward and 13 Jbeta reverse. Produced via immunoSEQ multiplex PCR; TCRdb's table is partial and in-frame only. The sample table includes approximately 110,000 clones. This specimen comes from a study of cytomegalovirus exposure and HLA in healthy donors. Specimen: PBMCs. The gene calls are TRBV5-6 and TRBJ1-1, with a tentative D call TRBD1 (5 bases). This TCR was sampled from a man aged 40-49 years in good health and CMV-seronegative. CDR3: CASATAPQDLAFF. The CDR3 nucleotides read TGTGCCAGCGCGACGGCCCCACAGGATTTAGCTTTCTTT.